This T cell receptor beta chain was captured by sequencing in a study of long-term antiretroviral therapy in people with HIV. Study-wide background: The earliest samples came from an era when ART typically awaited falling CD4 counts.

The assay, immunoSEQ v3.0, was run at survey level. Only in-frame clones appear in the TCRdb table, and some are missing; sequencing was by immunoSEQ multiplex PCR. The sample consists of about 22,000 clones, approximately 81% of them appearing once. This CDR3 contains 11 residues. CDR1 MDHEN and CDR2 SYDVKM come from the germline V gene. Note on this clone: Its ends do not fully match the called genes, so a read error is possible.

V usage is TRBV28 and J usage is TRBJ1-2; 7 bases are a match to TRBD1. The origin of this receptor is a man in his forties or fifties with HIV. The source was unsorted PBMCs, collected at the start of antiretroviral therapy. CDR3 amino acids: CASSLMTGSAF. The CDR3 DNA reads TGTGCCAGCAGTTTAATGACAGGGTCGGCCTTC.